These 25 T cell receptor beta chains were all obtained from the same sample, sequenced in a study of shared T cell receptors in the human thymus. Generated by immunoSEQ multiplex PCR, the TCRdb table keeps only in-frame clones and is missing some. The table lists 650,000 to 950,000 clones, approximately 85% of them singletons. This same sample was also part of a study on human thymus T cells.

The material sequenced was thymocytes. The receptor set was obtained from a girl under three years old with a congenital heart defect.

This clone was found once. The J gene is TRBJ2-3, the V gene TRBV28; 7 bases match TRBD2. The CDR3 has 15 amino acids. V shed 9 bases and J 0 bases; nucleotides not matched to a gene: 9. The germline V gene encodes CDR1 MDHEN and CDR2 SYDVKM. This CDR3 reads CASGPGGGSTDTQYF. The CDR3 nucleotides read TGTGCCAGTGGACCCGGCGGGGGAAGCACAGATACGCAGTATTTT.

The chain joins TRBV15 to TRBJ1-3, with 10 positions matching TRBD1. This CDR3 comprises 24 residues. V was clipped by 0 bases and J by 2 bases; unmatched bases: 25. Germline CDR1 LNHNV, CDR2 YYDKDF (reference sequence). The CDR3 spells CATSREPIGEPSSHGTGAGNTIYF. The CDR3 bases are TGTGCCACCAGCAGAGAGCCCATCGGAGAACCATCCTCACACGGGACAGGGGCTGGAAACACCATATATTTT.

The chain employs TRBV27 and TRBJ1-2, with TRBD1 matching over 7 bases. Germline trimming cut 5 bases from V and 10 bases from J; bases unmatched to any gene: 10. CDR1 and CDR2 from the germline V gene are MNHEY and SMNVEV (reference sequence). The CDR3 contains 13 residues. CDR3 loop: CASSRDDRVTYTF. The CDR3 DNA reads as TGTGCCAGCAGTCGCGACGACAGGGTAACCTACACCTTC.

In this sample, this clone turned up once. As DNA, the CDR3 is TGCGCCAGCAGTGAGTTTTCAATCGAGGGCAATGAGCAGTTCTTC. Translated, it gives CASSEFSIEGNEQFF. The chain is built from TRBV10-1 and TRBJ2-1; a possible D gene is TRBD2 (5 bases). CDR1 WNHNN and CDR2 SYGVQD come from the germline V gene (reference sequence). Trimming cost V 1 base and J 6 bases, with 13 bases left between them. This CDR3 contains 15 residues.

The CDR3 loop is CASSTGGGPAKNIQYF. Written as DNA, the CDR3 is TGCGCCAGCAGCACCGGGGGGGGTCCCGCCAAAAACATTCAGTACTTC. This rearrangement joins TRBV5-1 to TRBJ2-4; the match to TRBD2 covers 8 bases. Per the germline V gene, CDR1 is SGHRS and CDR2 is YFSETQ. This CDR3 is built from 16 residues. After removal of 4 bases from V and 1 base from J, the junction contained 7 bases not matched to a gene.

Only one count was recorded for this clone. The V and J genes are TRBV28 and TRBJ2-7, with D maybe TRBD1 (5 bases). CDR3 length: 14 residues. CDR1 and CDR2 from the germline V gene are MDHEN and SYDVKM. V was trimmed by 7 bases and J by 1 base, leaving 14 bases between them. CDR3 residues: CASNQVGASYEQYF. Written as DNA, the CDR3 is TGTGCCAGCAACCAAGTTGGGGCTTCCTACGAGCAGTACTTC.

This chain joins TRBV28 and TRBJ2-2, with a possible D match to TRBD1 (6 bases). The CDR3 is 15 amino acids. CDR1 is MDHEN, CDR2 SYDVKM, per germline. Deletions cut 8 bases from V and 6 bases from J, with 19 bases between. The CDR3 region has the DNA TGTGCCAGCCACCCCAGGCAGGGGCTAGCCGGGGAGCTGTTTTTT. Encoded protein: CASHPRQGLAGELFF.

The CDR3 sequence: CASSPWGQGRETQYF. The CDR3 bases are TGTGCCAGCAGTCCGTGGGGACAGGGACGGGAGACCCAGTACTTC. The chain has TRBV27 and TRBJ2-5; 9 nucleotides agree with TRBD1. Trimming removed 5 bases from V and 5 bases from J; junction bases left unmatched: 9. From germline, CDR1 is MNHEY and CDR2 SMNVEV (reference sequence). The CDR3 has 15 residues.

This clone was counted a few times. The gene calls are TRBV20-1 and TRBJ1-1; a weak D match, TRBD1 (6 bases). This CDR3 has 10 residues. Per the germline V gene, CDR1 is DFQATT and CDR2 is SNEGSKA (reference sequence). The germline V and J ends were trimmed by 4 bases and 8 bases, with 8 bases remaining between them. In DNA, the CDR3 is TGCAGTGCTACTGACAGGGAAGCTTTCTTT. This sequence encodes CSATDREAFF.

This clone appeared a few times. V usage is TRBV19 and J usage is TRBJ2-6; D might be TRBD1 (6 bases). Germline V CDR1 and CDR2: LNHDA, SQIVND (reference sequence). There are 19 residues in the CDR3. The ends were cut back, 3 bases at V and 0 bases at J, with 18 bases in the middle. CDR3 sequence (DNA): TGTGCCAGTAGTATTGGAAATCCGGGACACCACTCTGGGGCCAACGTCCTGACTTTC. Its translation is CASSIGNPGHHSGANVLTF. The entire variable domain, with the rest obtained from reference TRBV19 and TRBJ2-6, is as follows: DGGITQSPKYLFRKEGQNVTLSCEQNLNHDAMYWYRQDPGQGLRLIYYSQIVNDFQKGDIAEGYSVSREKKESFPLTVTSAQKNPTAFYLCASSIGNPGHHSGANVLTFGAGSRLTVL.

The CDR3 DNA is TGTGCCAGCAGCCTAGGGACTAGCGGGGGCGCTTACAATGAGCAGTTCTTC. Protein sequence: CASSLGTSGGAYNEQFF. This rearrangement joins TRBV5-8 to TRBJ2-1; 14 nucleotides agree with TRBD2. Trimming took 4 bases from V and 4 from J; bases not matched to a gene: 7. Germline values: CDR1 SGHTS, CDR2 YDEGEE. CDR3 length equals 17 residues. The full variable domain, with the rest looked up from reference TRBV5-8 and TRBJ2-1, is EAGVTQSPTHLIKTRGQQATLRCSPISGHTSVYWYQQALGLGLQFLLWYDEGEERNRGNFPPRFSGRQFPNYSSELNVNALELEDSALYLCASSLGTSGGAYNEQFFGPGTRLTVL.

This chain joins TRBV9 and TRBJ2-3; D gene uncertain. Germline V gives CDR1 SGDLS, CDR2 YYNGEE. This CDR3 comprises 11 residues. With 5 bases removed from V and 2 bases from J, the gap between germline ends came to 3 bases. The CDR3 region has the DNA TGTGCCAGCAGTTACACAGATACGCAGTATTTT. Translation gives CASSYTDTQYF.

The chain links TRBV18 to TRBJ1-2, with 9 nucleotides matching TRBD1. The CDR3 is 21 amino acids. Germline trimming cut 1 base from V and 3 bases from J; bases unmatched to any gene: 21. The germline CDR1 and CDR2 sequences are KGHSH and LQKENI. The CDR3 loop is CASSPLGSNVNRGLPYYGYTF. CDR3 bases: TGTGCCAGCTCACCACTAGGGAGCAATGTGAACAGGGGGCTACCTTACTATGGCTACACCTTC.

The V call is TRBV28, the J call TRBJ2-7; 9 bases fit TRBD2. The CDR3 runs 15 residues. The junction had 9 bases not matched to a gene; V was cut back by 4 bases and J by 5 bases. Germline V gene data show CDR1 as MDHEN and CDR2 as SYDVKM. The CDR3 bases are TGTGCCAGCAGTTCCGCTAGCGGGGAGAAGCACGAGCAGTACTTC. It yields the protein CASSSASGEKHEQYF.

The rearrangement uses TRBV2 and TRBJ2-5; TRBD2 might be the D (5 bases). Trimming stripped 2 bases from V and 5 bases from J, with 9 bases between. From germline, CDR1 is SNHLY and CDR2 FYNNEI. The CDR3 has 13 amino acids. The CDR3 sequence: CASSERGFETQYF. CDR3 coding DNA: TGTGCCAGCAGTGAAAGAGGGTTTGAGACCCAGTACTTC.

As for this clone: The junction departs from the called germline gene at one end, perhaps through a read error. J is TRBJ1-2 and V is TRBV5-1; the D gene is possibly TRBD1 (5 bases). Germline V lookup: CDR1 SGHRS, CDR2 YFSETQ. There are 14 residues in the CDR3. CDR3 sequence: CASSLDIPSYGYTF. DNA of the CDR3: TGCGCCAGCAGTTTGGACATACCCTCCTATGGCTACACCTTC.

The chain employs TRBV7-6 and TRBJ1-4; D gene unclear. Germline assignment: CDR1 SGHVS and CDR2 FNYEAQ. CDR3 length: 14 residues. V was clipped by 7 bases and J by 5 bases, with 14 bases between them. CDR3: CASTSNHVNEKLFF. CDR3 coding DNA: TGTGCCAGCACCAGTAATCATGTAAATGAAAAACTGTTTTTT. Full variable domain (missing parts from reference TRBV7-6 and TRBJ1-4): GAGVSQSPRYKVTKRGQDVALRCDPISGHVSLYWYRQALGQGPEFLTYFNYEAQQDKSGLPNDRFSAERPEGSISTLTIQRTEQRDSAMYRCASTSNHVNEKLFFGSGTQLSVL.

Turning to this clone: It is unclear where the CDR3 begins or ends on the DNA, so no DNA is shown, and the CDR3 is as TCRdb lists it. The chain recombines TRBV21-1 with TRBJ2-2; TRBD1, as called in the table, went unchecked against the DNA. TRBV21-1 is recorded as a pseudogene. The CDR3 is 19 residues long, counting both termini. CDR3 sequence: CASSNKHWGQGADTGELFF.

This chain uses TRBV29-1 with TRBJ2-1, with a weak D call TRBD1 (6 bases). V dropped 0 bases and J dropped 6 bases, with 15 bases sitting between them. The CDR3 length is 15 residues. In germline, CDR1 is SQVTM, CDR2 ANQGSEA. The CDR3 reads CSVEDWLRGRNEQFF. The CDR3 nucleotides read TGCAGCGTTGAAGATTGGCTCAGGGGCCGCAATGAGCAGTTCTTC.

V is TRBV5-8 and J is TRBJ1-2; D not certain. Between the trimmed V and J ends, which lost 0 bases and 4 bases, there was a span of 10 bases. The CDR3 spans 14 residues. In germline, CDR1 is SGHTS, CDR2 YDEGEE. DNA for the CDR3: TGTGCCAGCAGCTTGGTTGCAGAAACCTATGGCTACACCTTC. It translates to CASSLVAETYGYTF.

This chain connects TRBV19 to TRBJ2-7; 9 bases map to TRBD2. Germline V lookup: CDR1 LNHDA, CDR2 SQIVND (reference sequence). J was trimmed by 3 bases and V by 5 bases; bases with no gene match: 14. There are 17 residues in the CDR3. This CDR3 is CASSGGLTGTSNYEQYF. The CDR3 DNA reads TGTGCCAGTAGTGGTGGGCTAACCGGGACTAGCAACTACGAGCAGTACTTC. The full variable domain, with the rest looked up from reference TRBV19 and TRBJ2-7, is DGGITQSPKYLFRKEGQNVTLSCEQNLNHDAMYWYRQDPGQGLRLIYYSQIVNDFQKGDIAEGYSVSREKKESFPLTVTSAQKNPTAFYLCASSGGLTGTSNYEQYFGPGTRLTVT.

This clone occurred once. The chain combines TRBV14 with TRBJ2-3; 10 bases are a match to TRBD2. Germline trimming cut 1 base from V and 1 base from J; bases unmatched to any gene: 2. This CDR3 contains 16 residues. In germline, CDR1 is SGHDN, CDR2 FVKESK. The DNA for the CDR3 is TGTGCCAGCAGCCAAGCTGGGACTAGCGGCACAGATACGCAGTATTTT. Translated, it gives CASSQAGTSGTDTQYF.

This sequence joins TRBV14 and TRBJ2-5; 9 bases map to TRBD1. V lost 4 bases and J lost 1; bases outside the gene matches: 1. CDR3 length: 14 amino acids. Per germline, CDR1 SGHDN and CDR2 FVKESK. The CDR3 loop is CASSPDRGQETQYF. CDR3 bases: TGTGCCAGCAGCCCGGACAGGGGCCAAGAGACCCAGTACTTC.

The V call is TRBV28, the J call TRBJ1-1; 9 bases fit TRBD1. V lost 3 bases, J lost 10 bases, and 0 bases stayed unmatched. The CDR3 consists of 11 residues. Germline CDR1 is MDHEN and CDR2 is SYDVKM. Here the CDR3 reads CASSLTGGAFF. In DNA form, the CDR3 reads TGTGCCAGCAGTTTGACAGGGGGAGCTTTCTTT.

This clone was picked up one time. The chain combines TRBV18 with TRBJ1-1; 8 nucleotides line up with TRBD1. The ends lost 6 bases at V and 1 base at J; junction bases unmatched: 7. CDR1 is KGHSH, CDR2 LQKENI, per germline. The CDR3 consists of 15 residues. The CDR3: CASSEQGTGNTEAFF. In DNA, the CDR3 is TGTGCCAGCTCCGAACAAGGGACAGGGAACACTGAAGCTTTCTTT.